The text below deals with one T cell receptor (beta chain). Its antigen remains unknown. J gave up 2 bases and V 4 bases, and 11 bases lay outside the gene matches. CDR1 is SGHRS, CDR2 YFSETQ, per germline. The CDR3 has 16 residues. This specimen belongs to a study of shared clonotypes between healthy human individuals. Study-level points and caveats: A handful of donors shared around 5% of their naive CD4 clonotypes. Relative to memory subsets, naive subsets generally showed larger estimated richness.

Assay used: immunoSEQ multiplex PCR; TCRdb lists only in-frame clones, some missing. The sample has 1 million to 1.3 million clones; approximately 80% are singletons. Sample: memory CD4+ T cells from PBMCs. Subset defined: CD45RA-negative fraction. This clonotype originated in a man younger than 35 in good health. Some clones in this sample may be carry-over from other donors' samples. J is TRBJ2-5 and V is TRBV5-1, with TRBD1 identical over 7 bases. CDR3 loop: CASSNAGTAKQETQYF. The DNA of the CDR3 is TGCGCCAGCAGCAATGCCGGGACAGCCAAACAAGAGACCCAGTACTTC. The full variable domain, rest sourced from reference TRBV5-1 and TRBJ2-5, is KAGVTQTPRYLIKTRGQQVTLSCSPISGHRSVSWYQQTPGQGLQFLFEYFSETQRNKGNFPGRFSGRQFSNSRSEMNVSTLELGDSALYLCASSNAGTAKQETQYFGPGTRLLVL.